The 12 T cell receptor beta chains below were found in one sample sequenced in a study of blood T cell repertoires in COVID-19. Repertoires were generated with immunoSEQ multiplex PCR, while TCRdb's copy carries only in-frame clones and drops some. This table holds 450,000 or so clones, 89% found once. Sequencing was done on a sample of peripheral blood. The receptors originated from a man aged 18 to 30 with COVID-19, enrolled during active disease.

CDR3 sequence: CASRAGSVLNTEAFF. The CDR3 bases are TGTGCCAGCAGAGCCGGGAGCGTCTTGAACACTGAAGCTTTCTTT. The chain recombines TRBV6-5 with TRBJ1-1; D is unresolved. There are 15 residues in the CDR3. Looked up from germline, CDR1 is MNHEY and CDR2 is SVGAGI. V lost 6 bases and J lost 0, with 14 bases in between.

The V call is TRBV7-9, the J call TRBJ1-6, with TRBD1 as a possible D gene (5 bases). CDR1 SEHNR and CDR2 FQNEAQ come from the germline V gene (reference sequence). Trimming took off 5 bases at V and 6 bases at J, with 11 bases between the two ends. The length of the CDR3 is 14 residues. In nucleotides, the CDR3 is TGTGCCAGCAGCCTCCAGGGTGGTAATTCACCCCTCCACTTT. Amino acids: CASSLQGGNSPLHF.

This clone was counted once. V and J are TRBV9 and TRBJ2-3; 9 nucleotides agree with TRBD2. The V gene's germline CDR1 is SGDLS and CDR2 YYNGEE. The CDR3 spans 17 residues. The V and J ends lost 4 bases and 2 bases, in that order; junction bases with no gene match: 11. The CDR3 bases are TGTGCCAGCAGCCCCCGACCCAGCGGGGGGTCCACAGATACGCAGTATTTT. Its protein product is CASSPRPSGGSTDTQYF.

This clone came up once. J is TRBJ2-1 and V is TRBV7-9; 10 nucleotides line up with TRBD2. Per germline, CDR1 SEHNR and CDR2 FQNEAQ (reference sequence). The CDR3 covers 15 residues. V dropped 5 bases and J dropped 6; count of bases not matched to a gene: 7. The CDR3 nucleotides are TGTGCCAGCAGCCCCGGGGCTAGCGGGAGCAATGAGCAGTTCTTC. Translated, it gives CASSPGASGSNEQFF.

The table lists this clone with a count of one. In nucleotides, the CDR3 is TGCGCCAGCAGGGACATCGTCTCTGGAAACACCATATATTTT. Its translation: CASRDIVSGNTIYF. The chain carries TRBV5-1 and TRBJ1-3, with a possible D match to TRBD1 (5 bases). The V gene's germline CDR1 is SGHRS and CDR2 YFSETQ. The CDR3 totals 14 residues. Trimming left V 5 bases short and J 0 bases short, with 9 bases between.

CDR3 sequence (DNA): TGTGCCAGCAGCGTAGCAGCGGGCTACGAGCAGTACTTC. Translation: CASSVAAGYEQYF. This chain links TRBV9 with TRBJ2-7; D may be TRBD2 (6 bases). The CDR3 is 13 amino acids. Germline V gene data show CDR1 as SGDLS and CDR2 as YYNGEE. The ends were cut back, 0 bases at V and 3 bases at J, with 7 bases in the middle.

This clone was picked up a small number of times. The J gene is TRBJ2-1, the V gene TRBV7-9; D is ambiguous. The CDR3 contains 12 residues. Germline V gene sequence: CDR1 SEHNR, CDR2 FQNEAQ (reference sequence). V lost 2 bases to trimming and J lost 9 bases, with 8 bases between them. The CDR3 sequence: CASSLLGLEQFF. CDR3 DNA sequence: TGTGCCAGCAGCTTATTGGGCCTTGAGCAGTTCTTC.

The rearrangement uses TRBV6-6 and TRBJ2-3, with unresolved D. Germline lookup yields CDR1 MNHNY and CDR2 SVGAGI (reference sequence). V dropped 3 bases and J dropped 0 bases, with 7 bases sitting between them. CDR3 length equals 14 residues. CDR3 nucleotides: TGTGCCAGCAGTTATGATCGGAGCACAGATACGCAGTATTTT. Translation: CASSYDRSTDTQYF.

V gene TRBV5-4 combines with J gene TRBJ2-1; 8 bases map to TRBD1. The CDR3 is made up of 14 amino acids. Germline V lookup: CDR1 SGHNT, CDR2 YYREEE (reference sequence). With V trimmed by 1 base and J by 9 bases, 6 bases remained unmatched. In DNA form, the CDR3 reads TGTGCCAGCAGCTTGCTATCGACAGGGGTTGAGCAGTTCTTC. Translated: CASSLLSTGVEQFF.

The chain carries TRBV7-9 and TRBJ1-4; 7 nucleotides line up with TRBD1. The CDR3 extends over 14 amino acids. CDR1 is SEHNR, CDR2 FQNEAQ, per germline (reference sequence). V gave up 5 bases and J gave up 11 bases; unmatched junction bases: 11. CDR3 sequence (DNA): TGTGCCAGCAGCAAAGGAGACAGGGCTGGGAAACTGTTTTTT. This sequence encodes CASSKGDRAGKLFF.

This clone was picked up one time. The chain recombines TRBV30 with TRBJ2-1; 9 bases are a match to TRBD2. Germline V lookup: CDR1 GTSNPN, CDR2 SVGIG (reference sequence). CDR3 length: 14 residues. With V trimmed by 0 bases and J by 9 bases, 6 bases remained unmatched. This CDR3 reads CAWSVLAGISEQFF. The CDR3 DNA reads TGTGCCTGGAGTGTTCTAGCGGGAATCTCTGAGCAGTTCTTC. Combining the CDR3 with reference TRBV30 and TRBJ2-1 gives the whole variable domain SQTIHQWPATLVQPVGSPLSLECTVEGTSNPNLYWYRQAAGRGLQLLFYSVGIGQISSEVPQNLSASRPQDRQFILSSKKLLLSDSGFYLCAWSVLAGISEQFFGPGTRLTVL.

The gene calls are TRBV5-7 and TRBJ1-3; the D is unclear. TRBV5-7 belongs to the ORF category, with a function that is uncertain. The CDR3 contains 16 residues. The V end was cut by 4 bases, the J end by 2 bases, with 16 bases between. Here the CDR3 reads CASSSSEEPPGNTIYF. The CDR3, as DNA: TGTGCCAGCAGCAGTAGCGAAGAACCCCCTGGAAACACCATATATTTT.